Following are 24 T cell receptor beta chains from one sample sequenced in a study of human thymus T cells. Thymic resections from corrective heart surgery supplied the tissue. Method: immunoSEQ multiplex PCR; TCRdb's copy keeps in-frame clones and lacks some. The table records tens of thousands of clones, roughly 94% of them present only once. Source material: thymus tissue. These TCRs come from a girl less than two years old with a congenital heart defect but otherwise immunologically healthy.

The chain joins TRBV11-3 to TRBJ2-2, with 8 bases that match TRBD2. Germline trimming cut 0 bases from V and 5 bases from J; bases unmatched to any gene: 8. CDR3 length: 17 residues. Germline V gene lookup returns CDR1 SGHNT and CDR2 YENEEA. CDR3 amino acids: CASSLEGAGVWTGELFF. CDR3 nucleotide sequence: TGTGCCAGCAGCTTAGAAGGAGCGGGAGTGTGGACCGGGGAGCTGTTTTTT.

The V call is TRBV7-9, the J call TRBJ1-1; possible D gene TRBD1, 5 bases. The germline V gene has CDR1 SEHNR and CDR2 FQNEAQ (reference sequence). The ends were cut back, 1 base at V and 4 bases at J, with 19 bases in the middle. The length of the CDR3 is 17 residues. The CDR3 loop is CASSLGGHRRPGTEAFF. In nucleotides, the CDR3 is TGTGCCAGCAGCTTAGGTGGGCACAGGAGGCCGGGCACTGAAGCTTTCTTT.

The genes are TRBV15 and TRBJ2-3; a possible D gene is TRBD2 (5 bases). The length of the CDR3 is 17 residues. V dropped 5 bases and J dropped 2 bases, with 20 bases sitting between them. Germline CDR1 LNHNV, CDR2 YYDKDF (reference sequence). The CDR3 coding sequence is TGTGCCACCAGCGGAGGCCTCCCTCGGGCGTACACAGATACGCAGTATTTT. Protein sequence: CATSGGLPRAYTDTQYF.

This clone was picked up one time. This chain links TRBV27 with TRBJ1-2; unclear D gene. The CDR3 totals 18 residues. CDR1 MNHEY and CDR2 SMNVEV come from the germline V gene (reference sequence). Trimming cost V 2 bases and J 8 bases, with 27 bases left between them. The CDR3 protein is CASSLTSERGPFDYGYTF. The CDR3 nucleotides are TGTGCCAGCAGTTTAACCTCGGAGAGAGGGCCGTTTGATTACGGCTACACCTTC.

The J gene is TRBJ1-1, the V gene TRBV7-3; tentatively, D is TRBD1 (6 bases). V gave up 3 bases and J gave up 5 bases, with 10 bases separating them. CDR3 length equals 13 residues. CDR1 SGHTA and CDR2 FQGTGA come from the germline V gene. DNA for the CDR3: TGTGCCAGCAGCTTGAAGGGGGTTACTGAAGCTTTCTTT. This gives the protein CASSLKGVTEAFF.

The chain has TRBV4-1 and TRBJ2-5; perhaps TRBD1 as D (5 bases). V lost 4 bases and J lost 4, with 22 bases in between. Germline values: CDR1 MGHRA, CDR2 YSYEKL. The CDR3 is 17 amino acids. CDR3 DNA: TGCGCCAGCAGCCCATACACCCCTACAAGGGGCCGAGAGACCCAGTACTTC. Its translation: CASSPYTPTRGRETQYF.

V and J are TRBV15 and TRBJ1-2; possibly TRBD1 for D (5 bases). V lost 1 base to trimming and J lost 0 bases, with 12 bases between them. The CDR3 totals 16 residues. From germline, CDR1 is LNHNV and CDR2 YYDKDF (reference sequence). This CDR3 reads CATSRVTAAANYGYTF. The CDR3 bases are TGTGCCACCAGCAGAGTGACAGCCGCAGCTAACTATGGCTACACCTTC.

This rearrangement joins TRBV28 to TRBJ2-2, with D tentatively TRBD1 (6 bases). CDR1 and CDR2 (germline): MDHEN, SYDVKM. The CDR3 has 15 amino acids. V lost 5 bases and J lost 3, with 13 bases in between. The CDR3 DNA reads as TGTGCCAGCAGTAATAGGGGGACGGACACCGGGGAGCTGTTTTTT. Its protein is CASSNRGTDTGELFF. Full variable domain (outside the CDR3, taken from reference TRBV28 and TRBJ2-2): DVKVTQSSRYLVKRTGEKVFLECVQDMDHENMFWYRQDPGLGLRLIYFSYDVKMKEKGDIPEGYSVSREKKERFSLILESASTNQTSMYLCASSNRGTDTGELFFGEGSRLTVL.

The V and J genes are TRBV5-4 and TRBJ2-7, with a possible D match to TRBD1 (5 bases). The germline V and J ends were trimmed by 4 bases and 3 bases, with 17 bases remaining between them. In germline, CDR1 is SGHNT, CDR2 YYREEE (reference sequence). This CDR3 has 15 residues. The DNA of the CDR3 is TGTGCCAGCAGCACCAGGCCCGACAGACTCTACGAGCAGTACTTC. Its translation: CASSTRPDRLYEQYF.

The chain carries TRBV5-6 and TRBJ1-4; D not resolved. Germline-derived CDR1 and CDR2 are SGHDT and YYEEEE. The CDR3 runs to 14 residues. V lost 5 bases and J lost 0, with 8 bases in between. CDR3 sequence reads: CASRSLATNEKLFF. The CDR3 DNA is TGTGCCAGCAGGTCCCTAGCAACTAATGAAAAACTGTTTTTT.

The genes are TRBV28 and TRBJ2-5; 11 positions match TRBD2. The V gene end was trimmed by 4 bases and the J gene end by 9 bases; junction bases not matched to a gene: 4. This CDR3 has 13 residues. Germline CDR1 is MDHEN and CDR2 is SYDVKM. The CDR3 DNA sequence: TGTGCCAGCAGTTCTAGCGGGGGGTCGGCCCAGTACTTC. It is translated as CASSSSGGSAQYF.

Only one count was recorded for this clone. The chain carries TRBV27 and TRBJ1-1; a weak D match, TRBD1 (6 bases). The CDR3 sequence is 18 residues long. Germline lookup yields CDR1 MNHEY and CDR2 SMNVEV (reference sequence). V gave up 6 bases and J gave up 0 bases, with 23 bases separating them. The DNA of the CDR3 is TGTGCCAGCAGGGGAGGGGGGGGCAGGGCTGGGATGAACACTGAAGCTTTCTTT. Its protein is CASRGGGGRAGMNTEAFF.

This chain links TRBV11-2 with TRBJ2-1; a weak D match, TRBD2 (5 bases). V lost 5 bases and J lost 2, with 7 bases in between. CDR1 and CDR2 (germline): SGHAT, FQNNGV. The CDR3 has 13 residues. This CDR3 is CASSEGAYNEQFF. CDR3 sequence (DNA): TGTGCCAGCAGCGAGGGCGCCTACAATGAGCAGTTCTTC.

The DNA of the CDR3 is TGCGCCAGCAGCTTGGTTGTCGGGAGAAACTACGAGCAGTACTTC. This gives the protein CASSLVVGRNYEQYF. This rearrangement joins TRBV5-1 to TRBJ2-7, with D tentatively TRBD2 (6 bases). Germline values: CDR1 SGHRS, CDR2 YFSETQ. The CDR3 covers 15 residues. The V gene lost 0 bases and the J gene lost 3 bases, with 13 bases spanning the gap. The full variable domain, its missing parts supplied by reference TRBV5-1 and TRBJ2-7, is KAGVTQTPRYLIKTRGQQVTLSCSPISGHRSVSWYQQTPGQGLQFLFEYFSETQRNKGNFPGRFSGRQFSNSRSEMNVSTLELGDSALYLCASSLVVGRNYEQYFGPGTRLTVT.

The J gene is TRBJ2-1, the V gene TRBV4-3, with D perhaps given as TRBD1 or TRBD2 (5 bases each). Germline CDR1 reads LGHNA; CDR2 reads YSLEER. V was trimmed by 0 bases and J by 6 bases, leaving 18 bases between them. The CDR3 has 17 residues. CDR3 protein: CASSQEIRGDSCNEQFF. For the CDR3, the DNA is TGCGCCAGCAGCCAAGAGATTCGGGGCGACTCGTGCAATGAGCAGTTCTTC.

The chain combines TRBV6-4 with TRBJ1-2; D ambiguous. CDR3 length: 14 residues. Germline V gene data show CDR1 as MRHNA and CDR2 as SNTAGT. Trimming stripped 6 bases from V and 7 bases from J, with 18 bases between. CDR3 protein: CASRRKATYGGYTF. CDR3 bases: TGTGCCAGCAGGAGGAAAGCGACCTACGGTGGCTACACCTTC.

The CDR3 loop is CSVSTSGTGETQYF. CDR3 sequence (DNA): TGCAGCGTGTCCACCTCCGGGACAGGAGAGACCCAGTACTTC. The chain uses TRBV29-1 and TRBJ2-5, with 8 bases lining up with TRBD1. This CDR3 is 14 amino acids long. The germline CDR1 and CDR2 sequences are SQVTM and ANQGSEA. V lost 6 bases, J lost 4 bases, and 10 bases stayed unmatched.

The J gene is TRBJ2-7, the V gene TRBV7-9, with D unclear. V lost 7 bases and J 6 bases, leaving 10 bases between the germline ends. The germline CDR1 and CDR2 sequences are SEHNR and FQNEAQ (reference sequence). CDR3 length: 11 amino acids. The CDR3 spells CASTGWGEQYF. CDR3 bases: TGTGCCAGCACTGGTTGGGGCGAGCAGTACTTC.

The rearrangement links TRBV2 to TRBJ1-1; D might be TRBD1 (6 bases). Per the germline V gene, CDR1 is SNHLY and CDR2 is FYNNEI. The CDR3 spans 11 residues. Trimming took off 6 bases at V and 6 bases at J, with 8 bases between the two ends. The CDR3 DNA sequence: TGTGCCAGCAGGCGGACAGCTGAAGCTTTCTTT. Translated: CASRRTAEAFF. The variable domain in full, with the rest retrieved from reference TRBV2 and TRBJ1-1, is EPEVTQTPSHQVTQMGQEVILRCVPISNHLYFYWYRQILGQKVEFLVSFYNNEISEKSEIFDDQFSVERPDGSNFTLKIRSTKLEDSAMYFCASRRTAEAFFGQGTRLTVV.

This chain joins TRBV28 and TRBJ1-1, with 8 bases identical to TRBD1. The junction had 6 bases not matched to a gene; V was cut back by 4 bases and J by 2 bases. The CDR3 runs to 15 residues. Germline CDR1 reads MDHEN; CDR2 reads SYDVKM. The CDR3 DNA reads TGTGCCAGCAGTTCTGGAGACAGGGGAAACACTGAAGCTTTCTTT. Translated, it gives CASSSGDRGNTEAFF.

The chain is built from TRBV6-6 and TRBJ1-2; no clear D gene. The germline V gene encodes CDR1 MNHNY and CDR2 SVGAGI (reference sequence). Trimming cost V 0 bases and J 4 bases, with 12 bases left between them. The CDR3 sequence is 15 residues long. The CDR3 is CASSYSSLPLYGYTF. DNA of the CDR3: TGTGCCAGCAGTTACTCTTCTCTCCCCCTCTATGGCTACACCTTC.

A single count supports this clone. The J gene is TRBJ2-3, the V gene TRBV11-2; 8 nucleotides line up with TRBD2. Trimming took 0 bases from V and 0 from J; bases not matched to a gene: 14. This CDR3 region has 20 residues. CDR1 is SGHAT and CDR2 is FQNNGV in the germline V gene. The DNA for the CDR3 is TGTGCCAGCAGCTTAGAGGGTTCAAGCGGGAGTCCCTCTAGCACAGATACGCAGTATTTT. As protein: CASSLEGSSGSPSSTDTQYF.

This clone was recorded only once. The chain uses TRBV29-1 and TRBJ1-5; D is unresolved. The CDR3 covers 14 residues. V lost 7 bases and J lost 4, with 17 bases in between. Germline CDR1 reads SQVTM; CDR2 reads ANQGSEA. The CDR3 sequence: CSGRDRGNNQPQHF. The CDR3, as DNA: TGCAGCGGAAGAGACCGGGGAAATAATCAGCCCCAGCATTTT.

This chain links TRBV27 with TRBJ2-1; the D gene is possibly TRBD1 (7 bases). There are 17 residues in the CDR3. CDR1 and CDR2 from the germline V gene are MNHEY and SMNVEV (reference sequence). V was shortened by 4 bases and J by 5 bases, with 21 bases between the two germline ends. DNA of the CDR3: TGTGCCAGCAGTTCGTTAAAGGGGGCTAGGGGGGACAATGAGCAGTTCTTC. It specifies CASSSLKGARGDNEQFF.